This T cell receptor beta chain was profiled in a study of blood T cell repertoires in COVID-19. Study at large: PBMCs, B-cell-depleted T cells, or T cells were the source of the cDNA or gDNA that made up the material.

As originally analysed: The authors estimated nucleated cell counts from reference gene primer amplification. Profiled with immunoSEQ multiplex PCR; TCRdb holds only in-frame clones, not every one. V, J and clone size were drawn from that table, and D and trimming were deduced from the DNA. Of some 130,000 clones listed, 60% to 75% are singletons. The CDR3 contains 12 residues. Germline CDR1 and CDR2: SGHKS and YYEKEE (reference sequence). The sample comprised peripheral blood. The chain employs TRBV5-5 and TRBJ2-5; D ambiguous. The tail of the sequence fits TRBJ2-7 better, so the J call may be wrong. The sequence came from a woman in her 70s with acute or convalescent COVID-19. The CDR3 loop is CASSFFLYEQYF. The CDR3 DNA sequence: TGTGCCAGCAGCTTTTTCCTCTACGAGCAGTACTTC.